This T cell receptor (beta chain) stems from a study of blood T cell repertoires in COVID-19. For the study at large: Acute-phase and convalescent COVID-19 samples originated in the United States, Italy and Spain. Sample material is recorded as cDNA or gDNA derived from T cells, B-cell-depleted T cells, or PBMCs.

Authors' data handling: Researchers report that nucleated cell counts were estimated from reference gene primer amplification. Method: immunoSEQ multiplex PCR; TCRdb's copy keeps in-frame clones and lacks some. V and J calls and clone size come straight from that table; D and trimming were deduced from the DNA. The table has approximately 400,000 clones, more than 70% seen once. V was pared by 1 base and J by 6 bases, with 15 bases between. Per germline, CDR1 LGHDT and CDR2 YNNKEL (reference sequence). CDR3 length: 15 residues. The sequencing sample was made of peripheral blood. The TCR originated in a woman between 50 and 59 years old with COVID-19, enrolled during active disease. The gene calls are TRBV3-1 (or the pseudogene TRBV3-2) and TRBJ1-2; unclear D gene. CDR3 sequence: CASSQATVRRDGYTF. For the CDR3, the DNA is TGTGCCAGCAGCCAAGCGACTGTTCGAAGAGATGGCTACACCTTC.